Described below is a single T cell receptor beta chain sequence and its context. Across about two dozen US areas, participants ranged in age from 18 to 89 years. This sample is drawn from a study of blood T cell repertoires in COVID-19. About the study: In each case, the material was cDNA or gDNA derived from T cells, B-cell-depleted T cells, or PBMCs.

Generated by immunoSEQ multiplex PCR, the TCRdb table keeps only in-frame clones and is missing some. The sample includes roughly 320,000 clones, 85% to 95% of them seen just once. Sequenced input: PBMCs or T cells enriched from blood (not recorded which). The receptor was isolated from a woman aged 30 to 39 who had been exposed to COVID-19.

The CDR3 loop is CASSIGQGGTDTQYF. In DNA form, the CDR3 reads TGCGCCAGCAGCATAGGACAGGGGGGCACAGATACGCAGTATTTT. The chain carries TRBV5-1 and TRBJ2-3; TRBD1 matches at 10 bases. Germline CDR1 is SGHRS and CDR2 is YFSETQ. J was trimmed by 1 base and V by 4 bases; bases with no gene match: 3. The CDR3 runs to 15 residues.